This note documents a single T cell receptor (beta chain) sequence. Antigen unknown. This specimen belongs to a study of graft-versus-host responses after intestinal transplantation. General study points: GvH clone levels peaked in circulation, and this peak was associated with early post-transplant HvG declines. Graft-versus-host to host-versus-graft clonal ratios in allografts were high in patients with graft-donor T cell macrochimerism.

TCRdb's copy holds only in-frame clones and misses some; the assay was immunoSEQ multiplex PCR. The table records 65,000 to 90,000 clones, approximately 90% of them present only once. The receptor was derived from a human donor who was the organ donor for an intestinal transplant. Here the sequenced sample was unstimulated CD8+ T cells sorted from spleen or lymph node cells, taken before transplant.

CDR3 nucleotides: TGCGCCAGCAGCCAAGAGGTACAGTCCGGGGAGCTGTTTTTT. It specifies CASSQEVQSGELFF. This chain links TRBV4-3 with TRBJ2-2; no reliable D call. V was trimmed by 0 bases and J by 6 bases, leaving 8 bases between them. The germline CDR1 and CDR2 sequences are LGHNA and YSLEER. The CDR3 is 14 amino acids.